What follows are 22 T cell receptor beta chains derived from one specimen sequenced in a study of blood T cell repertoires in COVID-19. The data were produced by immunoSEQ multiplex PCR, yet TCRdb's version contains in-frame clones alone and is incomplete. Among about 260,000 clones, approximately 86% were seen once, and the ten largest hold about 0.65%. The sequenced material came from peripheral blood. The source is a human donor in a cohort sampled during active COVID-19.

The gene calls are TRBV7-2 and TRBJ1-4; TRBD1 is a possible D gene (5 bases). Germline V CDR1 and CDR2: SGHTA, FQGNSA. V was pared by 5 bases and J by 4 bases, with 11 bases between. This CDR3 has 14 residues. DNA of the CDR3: TGTGCCAGCAGCGAGAACAGGCTTAATGAAAAACTGTTTTTT. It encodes CASSENRLNEKLFF. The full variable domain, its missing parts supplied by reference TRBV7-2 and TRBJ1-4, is GAGVSQSPSNKVTEKGKDVELRCDPISGHTALYWYRQSLGQGLEFLIYFQGNSAPDKSGLPSDRFSAERTGGSVSTLTIQRTQQEDSAVYLCASSENRLNEKLFFGSGTQLSVL.

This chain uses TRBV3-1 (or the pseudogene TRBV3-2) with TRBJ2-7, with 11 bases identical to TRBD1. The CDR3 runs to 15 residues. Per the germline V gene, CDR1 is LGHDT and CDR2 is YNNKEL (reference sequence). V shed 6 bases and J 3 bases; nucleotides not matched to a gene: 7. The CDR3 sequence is CASSPGTGGFYEQYF. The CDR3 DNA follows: TGTGCCAGCAGTCCGGGGACAGGGGGATTCTACGAGCAGTACTTC.

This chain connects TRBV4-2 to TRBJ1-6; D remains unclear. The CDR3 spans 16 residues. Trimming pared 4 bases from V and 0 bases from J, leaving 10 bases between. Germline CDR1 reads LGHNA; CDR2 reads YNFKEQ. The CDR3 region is CASSPVGSSYNSPLHF. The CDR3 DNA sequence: TGTGCCAGCAGCCCAGTGGGCAGCTCCTATAATTCACCCCTCCACTTT.

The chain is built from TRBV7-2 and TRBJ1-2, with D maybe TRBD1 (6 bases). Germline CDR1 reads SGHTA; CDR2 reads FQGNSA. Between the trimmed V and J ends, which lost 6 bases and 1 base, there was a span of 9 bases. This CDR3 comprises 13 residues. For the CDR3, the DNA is TGTGCCAGCAGAAGGACAGATAACTATGGCTACACCTTC. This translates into CASRRTDNYGYTF.

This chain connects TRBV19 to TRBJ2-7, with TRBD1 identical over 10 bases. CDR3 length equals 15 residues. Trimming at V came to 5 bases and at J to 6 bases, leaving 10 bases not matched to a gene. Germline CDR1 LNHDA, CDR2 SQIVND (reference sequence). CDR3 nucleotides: TGTGCCAGTAGTGCTTTTCGACAGGGGGCGTCCGAGCAGTACTTC. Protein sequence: CASSAFRQGASEQYF.

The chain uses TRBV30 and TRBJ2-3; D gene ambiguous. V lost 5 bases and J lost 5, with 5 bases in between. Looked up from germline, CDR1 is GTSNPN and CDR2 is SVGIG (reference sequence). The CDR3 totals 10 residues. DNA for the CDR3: TGTGCCTGGTCCGGAGATACGCAGTATTTT. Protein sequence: CAWSGDTQYF. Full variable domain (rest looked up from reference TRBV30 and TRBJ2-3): SQTIHQWPATLVQPVGSPLSLECTVEGTSNPNLYWYRQAAGRGLQLLFYSVGIGQISSEVPQNLSASRPQDRQFILSSKKLLLSDSGFYLCAWSGDTQYFGPGTRLTVL.

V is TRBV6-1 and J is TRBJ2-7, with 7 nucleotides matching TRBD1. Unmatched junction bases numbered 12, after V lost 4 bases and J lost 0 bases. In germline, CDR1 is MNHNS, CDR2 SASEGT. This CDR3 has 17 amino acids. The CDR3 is CASSGLVRDRASYEQYF. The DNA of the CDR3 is TGTGCCAGCAGTGGCCTAGTCCGGGACAGAGCCTCCTACGAGCAGTACTTC.

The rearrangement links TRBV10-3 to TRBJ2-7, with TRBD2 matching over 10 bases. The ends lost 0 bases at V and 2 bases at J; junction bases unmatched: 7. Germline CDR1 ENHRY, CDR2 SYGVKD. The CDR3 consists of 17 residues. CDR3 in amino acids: CAISESLVGTSAYEQYF. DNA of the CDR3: TGTGCCATCAGTGAGTCGCTGGTTGGGACTAGCGCCTACGAGCAGTACTTC.

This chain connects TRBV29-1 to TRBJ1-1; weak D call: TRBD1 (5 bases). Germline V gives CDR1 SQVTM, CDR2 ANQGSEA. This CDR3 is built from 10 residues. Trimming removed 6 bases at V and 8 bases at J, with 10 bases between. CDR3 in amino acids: CSVREPEAFF. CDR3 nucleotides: TGCAGCGTCAGGGAACCCGAAGCTTTCTTT. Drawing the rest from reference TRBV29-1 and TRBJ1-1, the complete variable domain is SAVISQKPSRDICQRGTSLTIQCQVDSQVTMMFWYRQQPGQSLTLIATANQGSEATYESGFVIDKFPISRPNLTFSTLTVSNMSPEDSSIYLCSVREPEAFFGQGTRLTVV.

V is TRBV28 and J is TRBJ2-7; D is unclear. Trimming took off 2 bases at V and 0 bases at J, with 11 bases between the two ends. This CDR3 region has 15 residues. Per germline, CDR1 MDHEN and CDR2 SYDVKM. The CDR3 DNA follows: TGTGCCAGCAGTTTAAGAGTCTCCTACTCCTACGAGCAGTACTTC. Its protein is CASSLRVSYSYEQYF.

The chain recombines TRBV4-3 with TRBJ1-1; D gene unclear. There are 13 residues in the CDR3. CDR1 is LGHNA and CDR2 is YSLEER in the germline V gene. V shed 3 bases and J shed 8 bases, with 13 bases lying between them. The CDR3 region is CASSQIGSREAFF. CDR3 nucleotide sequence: TGCGCCAGCAGCCAGATTGGGAGTAGAGAAGCTTTCTTT.

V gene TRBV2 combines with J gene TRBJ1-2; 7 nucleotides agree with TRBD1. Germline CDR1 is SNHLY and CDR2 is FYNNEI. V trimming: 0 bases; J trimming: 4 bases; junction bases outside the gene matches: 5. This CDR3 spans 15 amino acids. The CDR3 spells CASSEARGGGYGYTF. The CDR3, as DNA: TGTGCCAGCAGTGAAGCCAGAGGGGGCGGCTATGGCTACACCTTC.

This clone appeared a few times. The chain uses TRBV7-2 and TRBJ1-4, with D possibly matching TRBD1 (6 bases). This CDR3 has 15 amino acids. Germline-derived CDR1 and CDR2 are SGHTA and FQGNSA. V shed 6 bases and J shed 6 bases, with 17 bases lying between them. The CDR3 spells CASRGGGISHEKLFF. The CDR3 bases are TGTGCCAGCAGAGGGGGGGGGATAAGTCATGAAAAACTGTTTTTT.

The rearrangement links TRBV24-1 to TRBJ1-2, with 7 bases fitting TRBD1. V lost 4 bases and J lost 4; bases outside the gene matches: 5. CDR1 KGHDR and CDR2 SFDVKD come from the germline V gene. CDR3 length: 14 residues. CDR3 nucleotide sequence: TGTGCCACCAGTGAAAGGACAGGCCTCTATGGCTACACCTTC. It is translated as CATSERTGLYGYTF.

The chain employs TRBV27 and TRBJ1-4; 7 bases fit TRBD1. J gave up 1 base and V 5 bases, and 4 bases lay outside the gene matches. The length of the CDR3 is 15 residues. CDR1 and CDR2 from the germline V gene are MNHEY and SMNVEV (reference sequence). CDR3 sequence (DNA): TGTGCCAGCAGTCCGGCAGGGGGAACTAATGAAAAACTGTTTTTT. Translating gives CASSPAGGTNEKLFF.

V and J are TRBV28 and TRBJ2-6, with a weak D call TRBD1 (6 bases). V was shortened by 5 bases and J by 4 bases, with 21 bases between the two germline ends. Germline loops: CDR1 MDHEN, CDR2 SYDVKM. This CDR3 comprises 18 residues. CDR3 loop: CASSHPGHSASGANVLTF. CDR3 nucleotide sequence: TGTGCCAGCAGTCACCCGGGACACTCCGCCTCCGGGGCCAACGTCCTGACTTTC.

The CDR3 spells CASSQRLAGLTYEQYF. The CDR3, as DNA: TGCGCCAGCAGCCAGCGACTGGCGGGACTAACCTACGAGCAGTACTTC. The chain carries TRBV4-1 and TRBJ2-7; 7 bases map to TRBD2. The CDR3 covers 16 residues. The germline V gene has CDR1 MGHRA and CDR2 YSYEKL. The V and J ends lost 3 bases and 2 bases, in that order; junction bases with no gene match: 10.

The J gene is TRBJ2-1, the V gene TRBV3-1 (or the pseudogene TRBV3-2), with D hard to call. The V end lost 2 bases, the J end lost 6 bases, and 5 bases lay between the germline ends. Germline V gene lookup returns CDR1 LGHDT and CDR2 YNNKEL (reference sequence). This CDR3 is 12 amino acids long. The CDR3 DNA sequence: TGTGCCAGCAGCCAAACTTTCAATGAGCAGTTCTTC. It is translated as CASSQTFNEQFF.

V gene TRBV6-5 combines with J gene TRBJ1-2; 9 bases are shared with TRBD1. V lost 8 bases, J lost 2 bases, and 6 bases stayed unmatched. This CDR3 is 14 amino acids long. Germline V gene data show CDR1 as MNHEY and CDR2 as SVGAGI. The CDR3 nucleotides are TGTGCCAGCGGCCGGGACAGGGCGAACTATGGCTACACCTTC. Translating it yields CASGRDRANYGYTF.

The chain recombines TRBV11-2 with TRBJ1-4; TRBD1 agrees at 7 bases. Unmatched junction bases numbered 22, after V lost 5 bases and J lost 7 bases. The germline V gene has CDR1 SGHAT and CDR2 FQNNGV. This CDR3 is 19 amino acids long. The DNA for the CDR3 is TGTGCCAGCAGCCTCAATCCGGGACAGTATGCGGGAAGAATTGAAAAACTGTTTTTT. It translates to CASSLNPGQYAGRIEKLFF.

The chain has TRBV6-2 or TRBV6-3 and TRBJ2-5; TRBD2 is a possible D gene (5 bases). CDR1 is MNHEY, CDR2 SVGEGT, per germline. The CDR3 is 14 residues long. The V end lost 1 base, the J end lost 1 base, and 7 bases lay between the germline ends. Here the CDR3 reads CASSYWSGQETQYF. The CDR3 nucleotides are TGTGCCAGCAGTTACTGGAGCGGCCAAGAGACCCAGTACTTC.

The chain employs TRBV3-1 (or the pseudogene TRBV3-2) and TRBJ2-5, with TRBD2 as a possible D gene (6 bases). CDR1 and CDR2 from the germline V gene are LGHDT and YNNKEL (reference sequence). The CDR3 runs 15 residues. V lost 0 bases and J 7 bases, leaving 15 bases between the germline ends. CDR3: CASSQDHGGKGTQYF. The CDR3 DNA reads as TGTGCCAGCAGCCAAGATCATGGGGGGAAAGGGACCCAGTACTTC.